This entry concerns a single T cell receptor (beta chain). The antigen remains undetermined. Germline lookup yields CDR1 DFQATT and CDR2 SNEGSKA (reference sequence). The CDR3 consists of 16 residues. V lost 6 bases and J lost 0; bases outside the gene matches: 9. This record belongs to a study of early T cells in non-severe SARS-CoV-2 infection. The TCR library protocol attached unique molecular identifiers to the individual cDNA molecules. Via MiXCR, TCRdb re-called the 5' RACE reads, giving one row per CDR3 protein. The sample records fewer than 30,000 distinct CDR3 sequences, around 4.5% being singletons. Findings of the study overall: Matching with VDJdb favored anti-spike CD8 responses (missing private and CD4 specificities).

Input material: whole blood. The chain joins TRBV20-1 to TRBJ2-1; TRBD2 aligns across 9 bases. The clonotype was recovered from an adult who was a healthcare worker with PCR-confirmed SARS-CoV-2 infection or an uninfected control (not recorded which). The CDR3 protein is CSAPTTSGISYNEQFF. CDR3 DNA sequence: TGCAGTGCGCCGACGACTAGCGGCATCTCCTACAATGAGCAGTTCTTC.